Presented here are 25 T cell receptor beta chains from one specimen sequenced in a study of cytomegalovirus exposure and HLA in healthy donors (dated by TCRdb to the late 2010s). The method behind the library was the immunoSEQ multiplex PCR assay. The multiplex PCR relied on a mix of 60 forward primers for TCR Vbeta segments and 13 reverse primers for TCR Jbeta segments. TCRdb carries this immuneACCESS record with in-frame sequences only. Its versions omit some clonotypes, under half of them owing to an unresolved V gene in the studies checked, with the rest unexplained. The sample includes tens of thousands of clones, with approximately 75% observed a single time. 4% to 5% of the sample goes to the ten largest clones. Specimen: PBMCs. The source of these receptors is a man aged 55 to 69 in good health and CMV-seronegative.

Only a few counts were recorded for this clone. The chain has TRBV6-1 and TRBJ1-5, with D perhaps TRBD1 (6 bases). The V gene's germline CDR1 is MNHNS and CDR2 SASEGT. V gave up 5 bases and J gave up 7 bases, with 15 bases separating them. CDR3 length equals 14 residues. CDR3 in amino acids: CASSSGQLSQPQHF. For the CDR3, the DNA is TGTGCCAGCAGTTCCGGACAGTTATCGCAGCCCCAGCATTTT.

V gene TRBV29-1 combines with J gene TRBJ2-5, with D possibly TRBD2 on 5 matching bases. There are 13 residues in the CDR3. Germline CDR1 reads SQVTM; CDR2 reads ANQGSEA. Trimming took 4 bases from V and 2 from J, leaving 11 bases between them. The CDR3 nucleotides are TGCAGCGTTGGAGTTAGCGTGCAAGAGACCCAGTACTTC. Translated, it gives CSVGVSVQETQYF. The complete variable domain, with remaining parts taken from reference TRBV29-1 and TRBJ2-5, reads SAVISQKPSRDICQRGTSLTIQCQVDSQVTMMFWYRQQPGQSLTLIATANQGSEATYESGFVIDKFPISRPNLTFSTLTVSNMSPEDSSIYLCSVGVSVQETQYFGPGTRLLVL.

This rearrangement joins TRBV2 to TRBJ1-4, with TRBD1 as a possible D gene (5 bases). V lost 6 bases to trimming and J lost 8 bases, with 19 bases between them. Germline CDR1 is SNHLY and CDR2 is FYNNEI. This CDR3 has 15 amino acids. The DNA of the CDR3 is TGTGCCAGCAGCCTCCCGGGGGGGATTGAGGAAAAACTGTTTTTT. Translating gives CASSLPGGIEEKLFF.

Only one count was recorded for this clone. The V call is TRBV30, the J call TRBJ1-2; 7 positions match TRBD1. Germline CDR1 and CDR2: GTSNPN and SVGIG (reference sequence). The CDR3 loop spans 17 amino acids. J was trimmed by 6 bases and V by 1 base; bases with no gene match: 17. CDR3 residues: CAWSGLGGQPPANGYTF. In DNA form, the CDR3 reads TGTGCCTGGAGTGGCTTGGGGGGACAGCCGCCGGCGAATGGCTACACCTTC.

Comments on this clone: One junction end disagrees with the germline gene, perhaps due to a read error. CDR3 amino acids: CASGEGGGLETQYF. CDR3 DNA: TGCGCCAGCGGTGAGGGAGGGGGCTTGGAGACCCAGTACTTC. The chain links TRBV10-1 to TRBJ2-5; the D call may be TRBD1 or TRBD2 (7 bases each). CDR1 and CDR2 (germline): WNHNN, SYGVQD (reference sequence). The CDR3 is 14 residues long.

This chain connects TRBV6-4 to TRBJ1-2; TRBD1 aligns across 12 bases. The CDR3 sequence is 15 residues long. Germline CDR1 is MRHNA and CDR2 is SNTAGT. J was trimmed by 7 bases and V by 6 bases; bases with no gene match: 9. The CDR3 DNA is TGTGCCAGCAGGAGGGGGACAGGGGGCTTCGGTGGCTACACCTTC. Its protein is CASRRGTGGFGGYTF.

Written as DNA, the CDR3 is TGTGCCAGCAGCTTCCTCTCAGAACGGCTGTTTTTT. Translation gives CASSFLSERLFF. The V and J genes are TRBV5-4 and TRBJ2-2; unclear D gene. V dropped 2 bases and J dropped 13 bases, with 12 bases sitting between them. Per germline, CDR1 SGHNT and CDR2 YYREEE (reference sequence). The CDR3 is 12 amino acids.

The J gene is TRBJ2-3, the V gene TRBV11-1, with unresolved D. With 3 bases removed from V and 4 bases from J, the gap between germline ends came to 14 bases. From germline, CDR1 is SGHAT and CDR2 FQDESV (reference sequence). The CDR3 contains 15 residues. CDR3 nucleotide sequence: TGTGCCAGCAGCTTGGTGGCAGCGAGTTCAGATACGCAGTATTTT. Translation gives CASSLVAASSDTQYF.

V and J are TRBV27 and TRBJ2-7, with 7 bases identical to TRBD1. CDR1 and CDR2 (germline): MNHEY, SMNVEV (reference sequence). Trimming took 4 bases from V and 2 from J; bases not matched to a gene: 11. This CDR3 is built from 16 residues. The CDR3 DNA reads TGTGCCAGCAGTTCACAGGGGACCACAAGCACCTACGAGCAGTACTTC. Amino acids: CASSSQGTTSTYEQYF.

The table lists this clone with a count of one. The J gene is TRBJ2-5, the V gene TRBV6-6, with D possibly TRBD2 on 5 matching bases. The germline V and J ends were trimmed by 2 bases and 3 bases, with 7 bases remaining between them. CDR1 is MNHNY and CDR2 is SVGAGI in the germline V gene (reference sequence). This CDR3 spans 13 amino acids. The CDR3 loop is CASSYAREETQYF. The CDR3 DNA follows: TGTGCCAGCAGTTACGCGAGGGAAGAGACCCAGTACTTC.

This clone was counted a single time. V and J are TRBV7-9 and TRBJ2-3, with a tentative D call TRBD1 (6 bases). The CDR3 spans 15 residues. Trimming shortened V by 5 bases and J by 7 bases, and 19 bases separated the two germline ends. Germline loops: CDR1 SEHNR, CDR2 FQNEAQ (reference sequence). In DNA, the CDR3 is TGTGCCAGCAGCCCCAAAAACAGGGTCGGGAATACGCAGTATTTT. Translation: CASSPKNRVGNTQYF.

This chain uses TRBV2 with TRBJ2-7; a weak D match, TRBD2 (5 bases). This CDR3 has 15 amino acids. The germline V gene has CDR1 SNHLY and CDR2 FYNNEI. V lost 2 bases and J 0 bases, leaving 11 bases between the germline ends. Written as DNA, the CDR3 is TGTGCCAGCAGTGAACGCGGGTGGGGCTCCTACGAGCAGTACTTC. Translating gives CASSERGWGSYEQYF.

This clone was seen only once. J is TRBJ2-1 and V is TRBV19, with TRBD2 matching 7 bases. The CDR3 spans 15 residues. Germline CDR1 is LNHDA and CDR2 is SQIVND (reference sequence). The ends lost 3 bases at V and 0 bases at J; junction bases unmatched: 2. The CDR3 region is CASSIAGDSYNEQFF. The CDR3 bases are TGTGCCAGTAGTATCGCGGGGGACTCCTACAATGAGCAGTTCTTC. Combining the CDR3 with reference TRBV19 and TRBJ2-1 gives the whole variable domain DGGITQSPKYLFRKEGQNVTLSCEQNLNHDAMYWYRQDPGQGLRLIYYSQIVNDFQKGDIAEGYSVSREKKESFPLTVTSAQKNPTAFYLCASSIAGDSYNEQFFGPGTRLTVL.

The chain couples TRBV15 to TRBJ2-2, with a tentative D call TRBD2 (6 bases). The V end was cut by 0 bases, the J end by 7 bases, with 12 bases between. CDR3 size: 15 residues. Germline assignment: CDR1 LNHNV and CDR2 YYDKDF (reference sequence). This chain's CDR3 is CATSRDRRDGGELFF. The CDR3 region has the DNA TGTGCCACCAGCAGAGATCGGCGGGACGGCGGGGAGCTGTTTTTT.

This clone was seen once. V gene TRBV2 combines with J gene TRBJ2-1; 10 bases agree with TRBD2. Trimming took 4 bases from V and 2 from J; bases not matched to a gene: 5. The length of the CDR3 is 16 residues. Germline values: CDR1 SNHLY, CDR2 FYNNEI. The chain's CDR3 is CASSVPGLAPYNEQFF. CDR3 coding DNA: TGTGCCAGCAGTGTCCCGGGACTAGCGCCCTACAATGAGCAGTTCTTC. Using reference TRBV2 and TRBJ2-1 for the parts outside the CDR3, the full variable domain is EPEVTQTPSHQVTQMGQEVILRCVPISNHLYFYWYRQILGQKVEFLVSFYNNEISEKSEIFDDQFSVERPDGSNFTLKIRSTKLEDSAMYFCASSVPGLAPYNEQFFGPGTRLTVL.

The chain links TRBV7-3 to TRBJ1-1, with 11 bases lining up with TRBD1. Unmatched junction bases numbered 11, after V lost 0 bases and J lost 5 bases. The CDR3 has 18 residues. Germline V gene data show CDR1 as SGHTA and CDR2 as FQGTGA. The DNA of the CDR3 is TGTGCCAGCAGCTTAACTGGGGGGCCGGGACAGGGGGAAACTGAAGCTTTCTTT. Its translation: CASSLTGGPGQGETEAFF.

The chain carries TRBV5-6 and TRBJ2-3; 9 bases agree with TRBD2. Germline V gene lookup returns CDR1 SGHDT and CDR2 YYEEEE. V was pared by 3 bases and J by 0 bases, with 2 bases of the junction left unmatched. The CDR3 length is 15 residues. The CDR3 sequence is CASSSLAGSTDTQYF. CDR3 nucleotide sequence: TGTGCCAGCAGCTCCCTAGCGGGGAGCACAGATACGCAGTATTTT.

The J gene is TRBJ1-1, the V gene TRBV6-6; D remains ambiguous. Germline CDR1 MNHNY, CDR2 SVGAGI (reference sequence). V lost 3 bases, J lost 11 bases, and 25 bases lay in between. The CDR3 consists of 16 residues. The CDR3 region is CASSYSRGEEVFSAFF. The DNA of the CDR3 is TGTGCCAGCAGTTATTCTCGAGGAGAAGAGGTCTTCTCGGCTTTCTTT.

The chain recombines TRBV18 with TRBJ2-2; D may be TRBD1 (5 bases). Deletions cut 0 bases from V and 4 bases from J, with 12 bases between. The CDR3 is 16 residues long. Germline V gene data show CDR1 as KGHSH and CDR2 as LQKENI. CDR3 nucleotides: TGTGCCAGCTCACCACCGGTCCCGACAGTCACCGGGGAGCTGTTTTTT. It translates to CASSPPVPTVTGELFF. The complete variable domain, with remaining parts taken from reference TRBV18 and TRBJ2-2, reads NAGVMQNPRHLVRRRGQEARLRCSPMKGHSHVYWYRQLPEEGLKFMVYLQKENIIDESGMPKERFSAEFPKEGPSILRIQQVVRGDSAAYFCASSPPVPTVTGELFFGEGSRLTVL.

This clone was seen a single time. V gene TRBV7-2 combines with J gene TRBJ2-3; TRBD2 matches at 9 bases. The CDR3 covers 17 residues. Germline V gives CDR1 SGHTA, CDR2 FQGNSA. With 1 base clipped from V and 0 bases from J, the junction kept 5 bases outside the gene matches. The CDR3 nucleotides read TGTGCCAGCAGCTTAGTCGCTAGCGGGGCTAGCACAGATACGCAGTATTTT. Translating gives CASSLVASGASTDTQYF.

The chain recombines TRBV5-1 with TRBJ2-7; 7 nucleotides agree with TRBD1. Per germline, CDR1 SGHRS and CDR2 YFSETQ. This CDR3 region has 13 residues. V lost 4 bases, J lost 4 bases, and 5 bases stayed unmatched. CDR3 loop: CASSQTTGYEQYF. Here the CDR3 DNA reads TGCGCCAGCAGCCAGACGACAGGGTACGAGCAGTACTTC.

This clone was recorded once. CDR3 region: CASSIDYRGKTEAFF. The CDR3 DNA reads as TGTGCCAGTAGTATCGATTACAGGGGAAAGACTGAAGCTTTCTTT. The J gene is TRBJ1-1, the V gene TRBV19; 7 positions agree with TRBD1. The CDR3 runs 15 residues. V was pared by 3 bases and J by 5 bases, with 9 bases of the junction left unmatched. Looked up from germline, CDR1 is LNHDA and CDR2 is SQIVND (reference sequence).

The J gene is TRBJ2-7, the V gene TRBV28; D unresolved. V was cut by 6 bases and J by 0 bases, with 15 bases left in between. Looked up from germline, CDR1 is MDHEN and CDR2 is SYDVKM. This CDR3 comprises 15 residues. For the CDR3, the DNA is TGTGCCAGCAGCCCCCCGGTAAGGAGCTCCTACGAGCAGTACTTC. Its translation is CASSPPVRSSYEQYF.

CDR3 residues: CASSVGEVLARDEQYF. The CDR3 region has the DNA TGTGCCAGCAGCGTAGGGGAGGTCCTCGCTCGGGACGAGCAGTACTTC. This chain joins TRBV7-9 and TRBJ2-7; possibly TRBD2 for D (6 bases). The CDR3 spans 16 residues. CDR1 is SEHNR and CDR2 is FQNEAQ in the germline V gene (reference sequence). With 5 bases removed from V and 5 bases from J, the gap between germline ends came to 22 bases. Full variable domain (rest looked up from reference TRBV7-9 and TRBJ2-7): DTGVSQNPRHKITKRGQNVTFRCDPISEHNRLYWYRQTLGQGPEFLTYFQNEAQLEKSRLLSDRFSAERPKGSFSTLEIQRTEQGDSAMYLCASSVGEVLARDEQYFGPGTRLTVT.

The chain links TRBV30 to TRBJ1-5; D gene uncertain. CDR3 length: 15 residues. Trimming removed 2 bases from V and 0 bases from J, with 11 bases in between. Germline V gene lookup returns CDR1 GTSNPN and CDR2 SVGIG (reference sequence). CDR3 bases: TGTGCCTGGAGTCGCGACACCCTTAGCAATCAGCCCCAGCATTTT. Translation: CAWSRDTLSNQPQHF. The full variable domain, in which reference TRBV30 and TRBJ1-5 provide the parts outside the CDR3, is SQTIHQWPATLVQPVGSPLSLECTVEGTSNPNLYWYRQAAGRGLQLLFYSVGIGQISSEVPQNLSASRPQDRQFILSSKKLLLSDSGFYLCAWSRDTLSNQPQHFGDGTRLSIL.